Each of the 19 T cell receptor beta chains below was sequenced from the same sample in a study of cytomegalovirus exposure and HLA in healthy donors. Primers for the PCR totalled 60 Vbeta and 13 Jbeta. Measured with immunoSEQ multiplex PCR; TCRdb has only the in-frame clones, and not every one. The table has about 180,000 clones, roughly 83% seen once. The sequenced material came from PBMCs. Source of these receptors: a boy younger than 10 in good health and CMV-seronegative.

The chain carries TRBV6-5 and TRBJ1-6, with TRBD1 identical over 10 bases. The germline CDR1 and CDR2 sequences are MNHEY and SVGAGI. V dropped 5 bases and J dropped 8; count of bases not matched to a gene: 6. This CDR3 is built from 15 residues. CDR3 nucleotides: TGTGCCAGCAGTGCCGGGACAGGGGAACATTCACCCCTCCACTTT. Encoded protein: CASSAGTGEHSPLHF.

This clone was seen a few times. The gene calls are TRBV29-1 and TRBJ2-1; D possibly corresponds to TRBD1 (6 bases). The germline CDR1 and CDR2 sequences are SQVTM and ANQGSEA. V was trimmed by 7 bases and J by 4 bases, leaving 11 bases between them. CDR3 size: 12 residues. CDR3 nucleotide sequence: TGCAGCGCTGGACAGCCATACAATGAGCAGTTCTTC. Protein: CSAGQPYNEQFF.

In its sample, this clone was seen a few times. The chain joins TRBV6-5 to TRBJ2-7; D remains ambiguous. CDR1 is MNHEY and CDR2 is SVGAGI in the germline V gene. Trimming cost V 0 bases and J 6 bases, with 3 bases left between them. This CDR3 comprises 11 residues. CDR3 in DNA: TGTGCCAGCAGTTACTCGAGCGAGCAGTACTTC. As protein: CASSYSSEQYF.

This chain links TRBV6-5 with TRBJ1-2; D not resolved. Germline values: CDR1 MNHEY, CDR2 SVGAGI. The CDR3 consists of 15 residues. Trimming stripped 2 bases from V and 5 bases from J, with 15 bases between. For the CDR3, the DNA is TGTGCCAGCAGTTACGACCCGTCCGGGATATATGGCTACACCTTC. It specifies CASSYDPSGIYGYTF.

The rearrangement joins TRBV5-8 to TRBJ2-2; 7 positions match TRBD2. Germline values: CDR1 SGHTS, CDR2 YDEGEE. The trim removed 1 base at V and 5 bases at J, leaving 8 bases unmatched. This CDR3 contains 16 residues. CDR3 sequence: CASSLWGGSGTGELFF. Here the CDR3 DNA reads TGTGCCAGCAGCTTGTGGGGCGGGAGTGGAACCGGGGAGCTGTTTTTT. Using reference TRBV5-8 and TRBJ2-2 for the parts outside the CDR3, the full variable domain is EAGVTQSPTHLIKTRGQQATLRCSPISGHTSVYWYQQALGLGLQFLLWYDEGEERNRGNFPPRFSGRQFPNYSSELNVNALELEDSALYLCASSLWGGSGTGELFFGEGSRLTVL.

Comments on this clone: The same CDR3 is also encoded by other DNA sequences in this sample. CDR3 DNA sequence: TGTGCCAGCATTGGGCAGGGGGGTGAAAAACTGTTTTTT. It encodes CASIGQGGEKLFF. V is TRBV6-6 and J is TRBJ1-4; 7 bases line up with TRBD1. The germline CDR1 and CDR2 sequences are MNHNY and SVGAGI (reference sequence). With 7 bases clipped from V and 7 bases from J, the junction kept 6 bases outside the gene matches. CDR3 length equals 13 residues.

The chain joins TRBV19 to TRBJ2-7, with TRBD1 identical over 10 bases. J gave up 4 bases and V 6 bases, and 9 bases lay outside the gene matches. The CDR3 covers 15 residues. Germline CDR1 LNHDA, CDR2 SQIVND (reference sequence). CDR3 sequence reads: CASSDRGQRSYEQYF. The CDR3 bases are TGTGCCAGTAGCGACAGGGGGCAAAGAAGTTACGAGCAGTACTTC.

The chain employs TRBV6-5 and TRBJ1-2, with a possible D match to TRBD1 (6 bases). Germline values: CDR1 MNHEY, CDR2 SVGAGI. V lost 2 bases and J lost 7, with 17 bases in between. There are 15 residues in the CDR3. The chain's CDR3 is CASSYRTGLGSGYTF. Written as DNA, the CDR3 is TGTGCCAGCAGTTACCGTACAGGGCTCGGTAGTGGCTACACCTTC.

The chain couples TRBV6-4 to TRBJ1-1; 7 nucleotides align to TRBD1. The V gene end was trimmed by 4 bases and the J gene end by 0 bases; junction bases not matched to a gene: 5. Germline V gene sequence: CDR1 MRHNA, CDR2 SNTAGT. The CDR3 is 15 amino acids. The CDR3 DNA follows: TGTGCCAGCAGTGCGAAGACAGGGATGAACACTGAAGCTTTCTTT. It is translated as CASSAKTGMNTEAFF.

The J gene is TRBJ2-2, the V gene TRBV5-1; 7 positions match TRBD2. The V gene's germline CDR1 is SGHRS and CDR2 YFSETQ. V lost 2 bases and J lost 0; bases outside the gene matches: 4. There are 16 residues in the CDR3. The chain's CDR3 is CASSFREAPNTGELFF. In nucleotides, the CDR3 is TGCGCCAGCAGCTTCCGGGAGGCCCCGAACACCGGGGAGCTGTTTTTT.

This chain connects TRBV5-5 to TRBJ1-1; D gene unclear. This CDR3 comprises 13 residues. Germline lookup yields CDR1 SGHKS and CDR2 YYEKEE (reference sequence). V dropped 1 base and J dropped 8 bases, with 12 bases sitting between them. Here the CDR3 reads CASSLKWAGEAFF. DNA for the CDR3: TGTGCCAGCAGCTTGAAGTGGGCGGGAGAAGCTTTCTTT. The full variable domain, its missing parts supplied by reference TRBV5-5 and TRBJ1-1, is DAGVTQSPTHLIKTRGQQVTLRCSPISGHKSVSWYQQVLGQGPQFIFQYYEKEERGRGNFPDRFSARQFPNYSSELNVNALLLGDSALYLCASSLKWAGEAFFGQGTRLTVV.

The chain couples TRBV7-8 to TRBJ2-3, with a possible D match to TRBD2 (5 bases). V was shortened by 2 bases and J by 6 bases, with 15 bases between the two germline ends. The V gene's germline CDR1 is SGHVS and CDR2 FQNEAQ. The CDR3 totals 15 residues. CDR3 sequence: CASSLSQRPGDTQYF. The CDR3 DNA sequence: TGTGCCAGCAGCTTATCTCAGAGGCCGGGGGATACGCAGTATTTT.

The rearrangement uses TRBV6-5 and TRBJ1-2, with 7 bases fitting TRBD1. CDR1 and CDR2 (germline): MNHEY, SVGAGI. J gave up 4 bases and V 6 bases, and 5 bases lay outside the gene matches. The CDR3 covers 13 residues. The CDR3 sequence: CASRQGTVYGYTF. The CDR3 DNA is TGTGCCAGCAGACAAGGGACAGTCTATGGCTACACCTTC.

This chain uses TRBV30 with TRBJ2-3; a possible D gene is TRBD2 (5 bases). CDR1 and CDR2 from the germline V gene are GTSNPN and SVGIG (reference sequence). Trimming cost V 3 bases and J 6 bases, with 19 bases left between them. The CDR3 is 15 amino acids. In DNA, the CDR3 is TGTGCCTGGAGCCCAAAGCGGAGCTTTTGGGATACGCAGTATTTT. Translated: CAWSPKRSFWDTQYF.

The J gene is TRBJ1-2, the V gene TRBV19; tentative D call: TRBD1 (6 bases). Trimming pared 0 bases from V and 7 bases from J, leaving 18 bases between. Germline V gene sequence: CDR1 LNHDA, CDR2 SQIVND (reference sequence). This CDR3 is built from 16 residues. CDR3 sequence reads: CASSIDAATGFGGYTF. The CDR3 DNA is TGTGCCAGTAGTATAGATGCGGCCACAGGGTTTGGTGGCTACACCTTC.

V usage is TRBV6-5 and J usage is TRBJ1-3; no clear D. This CDR3 has 13 amino acids. V lost 8 bases to trimming and J lost 4 bases, with 12 bases between them. The germline V gene encodes CDR1 MNHEY and CDR2 SVGAGI. The CDR3 sequence: CASQAGNGNTIYF. The CDR3 coding sequence is TGTGCCAGCCAGGCGGGGAACGGAAACACCATATATTTT.

The genes are TRBV6-4 and TRBJ2-3; TRBD2 aligns across 14 bases. Germline CDR1 and CDR2: MRHNA and SNTAGT. The CDR3 consists of 18 residues. V lost 5 bases and J lost 5; bases outside the gene matches: 12. CDR3 sequence reads: CASSHTGTSGGGVDTQYF. The CDR3 nucleotides are TGTGCCAGCAGTCATACCGGGACTAGCGGGGGCGGCGTAGATACGCAGTATTTT.

This clone was seen a handful of times. This rearrangement joins TRBV7-2 to TRBJ2-4; 8 positions agree with TRBD2. With 2 bases clipped from V and 1 base from J, the junction kept 4 bases outside the gene matches. This CDR3 spans 16 amino acids. The germline gives CDR1 SGHTA, CDR2 FQGNSA. The CDR3 is CASSLSTSDAKNIQYF. The CDR3 DNA sequence: TGTGCCAGCAGCTTATCGACTAGCGATGCCAAAAACATTCAGTACTTC.

The chain links TRBV5-1 to TRBJ2-1; tentative D call: TRBD2 (6 bases). V was clipped by 0 bases and J by 2 bases, with 12 bases between them. The CDR3 spans 16 residues. Germline CDR1 is SGHRS and CDR2 is YFSETQ. CDR3 sequence: CASSLGRELAYNEQFF. The CDR3 DNA reads as TGCGCCAGCAGCTTGGGTCGGGAGTTGGCCTACAATGAGCAGTTCTTC. The entire variable domain, with the rest obtained from reference TRBV5-1 and TRBJ2-1, is as follows: KAGVTQTPRYLIKTRGQQVTLSCSPISGHRSVSWYQQTPGQGLQFLFEYFSETQRNKGNFPGRFSGRQFSNSRSEMNVSTLELGDSALYLCASSLGRELAYNEQFFGPGTRLTVL.